These 28 T cell receptor beta chains were sequenced from one sample in a study of Graves' ophthalmopathy and Graves' hyperthyroidism. Using RNA transcripts, the TCR beta CDR3 regions were amplified. Second-round multiplex PCR came after a first-round RT-PCR that employed HTBI primers. MiXCR, run by TCRdb on the multiplex PCR reads, gives a single entry per CDR3 protein. The sample holds approximately 480,000 distinct CDR3 sequences; around an eighth are singletons and the top ten take roughly 9.8%. Sequencing was performed on blood. These receptors all come from a woman aged 30 to 39 with Graves' ophthalmopathy.

This clonotype was observed at least ten times. This chain joins TRBV29-1 and TRBJ1-3; D is unresolved. This CDR3 is built from 13 residues. Germline V CDR1 and CDR2: SQVTM, ANQGSEA. The CDR3 bases are TGCAGTTCACTTGCGGGTTCTGGAAACACCATATATTTT. This codes for CSSLAGSGNTIYF.

Remarks on this clonotype: This is likely a read error, given that the CDR3 carries no conserved phenylalanine or tryptophan at its end. The CDR3 DNA reads TGCGCCAGCAGCATGCCAGCGGGCAGCTCCTACGAGCAGTACCTC. Translating it yields CASSMPAGSSYEQYL. J is TRBJ2-7 and V is TRBV5-1; perhaps TRBD2 as D (6 bases). The CDR3 is 15 amino acids. The germline gives CDR1 SGHRS, CDR2 YFSETQ. V was shortened by 4 bases and J by 0 bases, with 14 bases between the two germline ends.

This clonotype was seen at least ten times. The DNA of the CDR3 is TGTGCCACCCCAGGGGACAGGGGAGTTGGAGAGACCCAGTACTTC. Translated, it gives CATPGDRGVGETQYF. This rearrangement joins TRBV19 to TRBJ2-5, with 10 positions matching TRBD1. This CDR3 spans 15 amino acids. Trimming cost V 10 bases and J 4 bases; bases outside gene matches: 12. Germline V gene sequence: CDR1 LNHDA, CDR2 SQIVND (reference sequence). The full variable domain, in which reference TRBV19 and TRBJ2-5 provide the parts outside the CDR3, is DGGITQSPKYLFRKEGQNVTLSCEQNLNHDAMYWYRQDPGQGLRLIYYSQIVNDFQKGDIAEGYSVSREKKESFPLTVTSAQKNPTAFYLCATPGDRGVGETQYFGPGTRLLVL.

V and J are TRBV20-1 and TRBJ2-1; D tentatively fits TRBD1 or TRBD2 (5 bases each). CDR3 length equals 16 residues. The germline gives CDR1 DFQATT, CDR2 SNEGSKA (reference sequence). V was trimmed by 0 bases and J by 5 bases, leaving 17 bases between them. CDR3 sequence (DNA): TGCAGTGCTAGAGACGGGGACCCCGGAGGTCACAATGAGCAGTTCTTC. Amino acid sequence: CSARDGDPGGHNEQFF.

This clonotype was detected a few times. The V gene is TRBV11-2, the J gene TRBJ2-2; the match to TRBD2 covers 10 bases. This CDR3 has 16 amino acids. The trim removed 4 bases at V and 1 base at J, leaving 3 bases unmatched. Germline CDR1 and CDR2: SGHAT and FQNNGV. CDR3 DNA sequence: TGTGCCAGCAGCTCGGGACTAGCGCTGAACACCGGGGAGCTGTTTTTT. Its translation: CASSSGLALNTGELFF.

This clonotype was found many times. V usage is TRBV7-2 and J usage is TRBJ1-1, with D uncertain. Trimming removed 5 bases at V and 6 bases at J, with 13 bases between. In germline, CDR1 is SGHTA, CDR2 FQGNSA. This CDR3 region has 13 residues. CDR3 region: CASSLMVGSEAFF. In nucleotides, the CDR3 is TGTGCCAGCAGCCTTATGGTGGGGTCTGAAGCTTTCTTT.

Notes on this clonotype: The final CDR3 position lacks the conserved phenylalanine or tryptophan, pointing to a likely read error. This chain joins TRBV5-1 and TRBJ1-1; D not certain. Per the germline V gene, CDR1 is SGHRS and CDR2 is YFSETQ. This CDR3 contains 14 residues. The germline V and J ends were trimmed by 0 bases and 1 base, with 7 bases remaining between them. The CDR3 loop is CASSLDSGNTEAFL. The DNA for the CDR3 is TGCGCCAGCAGCTTGGACAGCGGGAACACTGAAGCTTTCCTT.

This clonotype turned up a few times. The genes are TRBV12-3 or TRBV12-4 and TRBJ1-5, with TRBD1 matching over 8 bases. The CDR3 is 15 residues long. Losses at the gene ends were 2 bases for V and 2 bases for J; bases not matched to a gene: 2. For the CDR3, the DNA is TGTGCCAGCAGTTTACGACAGGGGCGCAATCAGCCCCAGCATTTT. It encodes CASSLRQGRNQPQHF.

This clonotype was counted many times. The V and J genes are TRBV29-1 and TRBJ2-5, with D possibly matching TRBD2 (5 bases). Germline CDR1 reads SQVTM; CDR2 reads ANQGSEA. The CDR3 extends over 15 amino acids. Trimming shortened V by 0 bases and J by 1 base, and 12 bases separated the two germline ends. The CDR3 sequence is CSVEDLAGRQETQYF. For the CDR3, the DNA is TGCAGCGTTGAAGATCTCGCGGGCCGCCAAGAGACCCAGTACTTC. Using reference TRBV29-1 and TRBJ2-5 for the parts outside the CDR3, the full variable domain is SAVISQKPSRDICQRGTSLTIQCQVDSQVTMMFWYRQQPGQSLTLIATANQGSEATYESGFVIDKFPISRPNLTFSTLTVSNMSPEDSSIYLCSVEDLAGRQETQYFGPGTRLLVL.

In its sample, this clonotype was seen many times. The V and J genes are TRBV10-2 and TRBJ2-3, with D hard to call. CDR3 length equals 11 residues. Germline loops: CDR1 WSHSY, CDR2 SAAADI. Trimming removed 6 bases at V and 2 bases at J, with 3 bases between. The DNA of the CDR3 is TGCGCCAGCAGACACACAGATACGCAGTATTTT. It translates to CASRHTDTQYF.

This clonotype appeared a few times. This sequence joins TRBV4-2 and TRBJ1-3; possible D gene TRBD1, 5 bases. CDR3 length equals 14 residues. Germline V gene data show CDR1 as LGHNA and CDR2 as YNFKEQ. V lost 6 bases to trimming and J lost 0 bases, with 9 bases between them. The CDR3 DNA sequence: TGTGCCAGCAGTCACCAGGGCTCTGGAAACACCATATATTTT. This sequence encodes CASSHQGSGNTIYF.

The rearrangement uses TRBV7-2 and TRBJ2-7, with 7 bases lining up with TRBD2. The V segment lost 1 base and the J segment 3 bases; nucleotides outside the gene matches: 3. Germline loops: CDR1 SGHTA, CDR2 FQGNSA. The CDR3 contains 14 residues. In DNA, the CDR3 is TGTGCCAGCAGCTTAGGCGGGAGATTCTACGAGCAGTACTTC. Translated, it gives CASSLGGRFYEQYF.

This clonotype was seen many times. V is TRBV19 and J is TRBJ1-1; D not resolved. There are 13 residues in the CDR3. V lost 7 bases and J lost 0, with 9 bases in between. Germline values: CDR1 LNHDA, CDR2 SQIVND (reference sequence). Here the CDR3 reads CASTTGMNTEAFF. The CDR3, as DNA: TGTGCCAGTACCACTGGGATGAACACTGAAGCTTTCTTT.

There are a few counts of this clonotype. The chain uses TRBV5-1 and TRBJ1-2; no clear D gene. Germline CDR1 reads SGHRS; CDR2 reads YFSETQ. The CDR3 length is 13 residues. Trimming shortened V by 4 bases and J by 8 bases, and 15 bases separated the two germline ends. The DNA of the CDR3 is TGCGCCAGCAGCACCACGCCGAGGAACGGCTACACCTTC. Translation gives CASSTTPRNGYTF. Full variable domain (remainder filled in from reference TRBV5-1 and TRBJ1-2): KAGVTQTPRYLIKTRGQQVTLSCSPISGHRSVSWYQQTPGQGLQFLFEYFSETQRNKGNFPGRFSGRQFSNSRSEMNVSTLELGDSALYLCASSTTPRNGYTFGSGTRLTVV.

This clonotype was seen many times. The V call is TRBV7-3, the J call TRBJ2-7; D is unclear. Germline V gene lookup returns CDR1 SGHTA and CDR2 FQGTGA. There are 15 residues in the CDR3. V shed 3 bases and J shed 3 bases, with 15 bases lying between them. The DNA for the CDR3 is TGTGCCAGCAGCTTTGGACCCGGGCAAAACTACGAGCAGTACTTC. Translation gives CASSFGPGQNYEQYF.

This chain uses TRBV4-2 with TRBJ2-7; D unclear. Germline V lookup: CDR1 LGHNA, CDR2 YNFKEQ. Trimming left V 1 base short and J 4 bases short, with 8 bases between. The length of the CDR3 is 13 residues. CDR3: CASSQGVTYEQYF. The CDR3 region has the DNA TGTGCCAGCAGCCAAGGGGTGACGTACGAGCAGTACTTC.

DNA of the CDR3: TGTGCCAGTAGCGGGTTGGAGTCCCAGTACTTC. Translating gives CASSGLESQYF. The chain employs TRBV12-3 or TRBV12-4 and TRBJ2-5; TRBD2 agrees at 7 bases. V lost 9 bases to trimming and J lost 9 bases; unmatched junction nucleotides: 7. The CDR3 loop spans 11 amino acids.

This clonotype was counted many times. For the CDR3, the DNA is TGTGCCAGCAGTTCGAGGCGACAGGGGCCCGAGCAGTACTTC. This gives the protein CASSSRRQGPEQYF. The rearrangement links TRBV6-5 to TRBJ2-7; 8 positions agree with TRBD1. CDR1 is MNHEY and CDR2 is SVGAGI in the germline V gene. The junction had 8 bases not matched to a gene; V was cut back by 4 bases and J by 6 bases. The CDR3 consists of 14 residues.

This clonotype was counted ten times or more. The chain recombines TRBV12-3 or TRBV12-4 with TRBJ2-5; D is ambiguous. V was pared by 4 bases and J by 2 bases, with 11 bases between. The CDR3 consists of 14 residues. CDR3 amino acids: CASSSPVIQETQYF. The DNA for the CDR3 is TGTGCCAGCAGTTCCCCCGTTATACAAGAGACCCAGTACTTC.

This clonotype was picked up many times. The chain joins TRBV28 to TRBJ1-5; D ambiguous. The germline V gene encodes CDR1 MDHEN and CDR2 SYDVKM. The germline V and J ends were trimmed by 4 bases and 7 bases, with 8 bases remaining between them. This CDR3 region has 12 residues. Here the CDR3 DNA reads TGTGCCAGCAGTTCCGGTCGCCAGCCCCAGCATTTT. Amino acids: CASSSGRQPQHF. Based on the CDR3 plus reference TRBV28 and TRBJ1-5, the full variable domain is DVKVTQSSRYLVKRTGEKVFLECVQDMDHENMFWYRQDPGLGLRLIYFSYDVKMKEKGDIPEGYSVSREKKERFSLILESASTNQTSMYLCASSSGRQPQHFGDGTRLSIL.

This clonotype was counted a few times. The J gene is TRBJ1-3, the V gene TRBV18; D uncertain. Germline V gene sequence: CDR1 KGHSH, CDR2 LQKENI. The CDR3 consists of 15 residues. Trimming took 6 bases from V and 0 from J, leaving 12 bases between them. CDR3 in amino acids: CASSHLPRSGNTIYF. CDR3 bases: TGTGCCAGCTCCCATCTACCACGCTCTGGAAACACCATATATTTT.

Only a few counts were recorded for this clonotype. The chain combines TRBV30 with TRBJ1-1; no reliable D call. V gave up 8 bases and J gave up 6 bases, with 16 bases separating them. This CDR3 has 12 residues. Looked up from germline, CDR1 is GTSNPN and CDR2 is SVGIG (reference sequence). The CDR3 is CAGSGSWAEAFF. CDR3 DNA: TGTGCCGGGTCCGGGAGTTGGGCTGAAGCTTTCTTT.

The table lists this clonotype with many counts. This sequence joins TRBV2 and TRBJ2-5; D not resolved. Germline V gene data show CDR1 as SNHLY and CDR2 as FYNNEI. Trimming removed 2 bases at V and 7 bases at J, with 8 bases between. The CDR3 is 12 residues long. CDR3 sequence: CASSEKYWTQYF. The DNA of the CDR3 is TGTGCCAGCAGTGAAAAATATTGGACCCAGTACTTC. The full variable domain, in which reference TRBV2 and TRBJ2-5 provide the parts outside the CDR3, is EPEVTQTPSHQVTQMGQEVILRCVPISNHLYFYWYRQILGQKVEFLVSFYNNEISEKSEIFDDQFSVERPDGSNFTLKIRSTKLEDSAMYFCASSEKYWTQYFGPGTRLLVL.

Ten or more counts support this clonotype. This chain uses TRBV20-1 with TRBJ1-1; TRBD1 matches at 7 bases. V shed 0 bases, J shed 4 bases, and the junction held 5 bases outside the gene matches. There are 14 residues in the CDR3. Germline CDR1 and CDR2: DFQATT and SNEGSKA (reference sequence). DNA of the CDR3: TGCAGTGCTAGAGACCGGGACAGTAGCACTGAAGCTTTCTTT. It encodes CSARDRDSSTEAFF.

This clonotype was seen many times. The chain employs TRBV12-3 or TRBV12-4 and TRBJ1-5; D not resolved. There are 14 residues in the CDR3. V lost 6 bases to trimming and J lost 0 bases, with 9 bases between them. The chain's CDR3 is CASSKAVSNQPQHF. CDR3 bases: TGTGCCAGCAGCAAGGCAGTTAGCAATCAGCCCCAGCATTTT.

The sample holds a few counts of this clonotype. The chain couples TRBV2 to TRBJ2-2, with 8 positions matching TRBD2. V was clipped by 2 bases and J by 5 bases; unmatched bases: 4. CDR1 and CDR2 (germline): SNHLY, FYNNEI. The CDR3 length is 15 residues. CDR3 residues: CASSEFRGGTGELFF. The CDR3 DNA follows: TGTGCCAGCAGTGAATTCCGCGGGGGGACCGGGGAGCTGTTTTTT.

This rearrangement joins TRBV4-2 to TRBJ2-2; D is perhaps TRBD2 (6 bases). From germline, CDR1 is LGHNA and CDR2 YNFKEQ. This CDR3 spans 16 amino acids. The germline V and J ends were trimmed by 0 bases and 3 bases, with 11 bases remaining between them. CDR3 amino acids: CASSQDSGDYTGELFF. CDR3 nucleotides: TGTGCCAGCAGCCAAGATTCTGGGGACTACACCGGGGAGCTGTTTTTT.

This clonotype showed up many times. The rearrangement joins TRBV20-1 to TRBJ1-2; D possibly corresponds to TRBD1 (6 bases). The CDR3 spans 14 residues. Germline loops: CDR1 DFQATT, CDR2 SNEGSKA (reference sequence). Trimming cost V 0 bases and J 3 bases, with 11 bases left between them. The CDR3 region is CSARDSDRHYGYTF. CDR3 nucleotides: TGCAGTGCTAGAGATTCGGACAGACACTATGGCTACACCTTC.